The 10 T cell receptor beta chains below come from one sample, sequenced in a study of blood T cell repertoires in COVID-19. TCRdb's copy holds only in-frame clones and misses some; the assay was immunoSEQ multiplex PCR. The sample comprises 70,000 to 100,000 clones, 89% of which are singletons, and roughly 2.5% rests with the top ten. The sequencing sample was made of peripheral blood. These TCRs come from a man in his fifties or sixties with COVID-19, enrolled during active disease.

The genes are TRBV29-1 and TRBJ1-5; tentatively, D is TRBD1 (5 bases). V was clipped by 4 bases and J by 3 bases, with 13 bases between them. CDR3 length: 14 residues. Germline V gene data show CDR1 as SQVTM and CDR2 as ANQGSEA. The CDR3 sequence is CSVGSGPSNQPQHF. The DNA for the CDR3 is TGCAGCGTTGGATCAGGGCCCTCCAATCAGCCCCAGCATTTT.

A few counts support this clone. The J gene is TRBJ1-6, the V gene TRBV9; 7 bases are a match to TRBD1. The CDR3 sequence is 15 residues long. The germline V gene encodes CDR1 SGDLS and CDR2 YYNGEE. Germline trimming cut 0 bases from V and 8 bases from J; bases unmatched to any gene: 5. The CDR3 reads CASSVDGQAHSPLHF. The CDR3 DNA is TGTGCCAGCAGCGTAGATGGACAGGCCCATTCACCCCTCCACTTT.

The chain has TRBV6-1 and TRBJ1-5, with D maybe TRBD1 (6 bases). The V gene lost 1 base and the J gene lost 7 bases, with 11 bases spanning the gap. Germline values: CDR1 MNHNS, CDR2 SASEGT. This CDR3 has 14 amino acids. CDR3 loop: CASSEGDTGQPQHF. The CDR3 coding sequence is TGTGCCAGCAGTGAAGGGGACACCGGGCAGCCCCAGCATTTT.

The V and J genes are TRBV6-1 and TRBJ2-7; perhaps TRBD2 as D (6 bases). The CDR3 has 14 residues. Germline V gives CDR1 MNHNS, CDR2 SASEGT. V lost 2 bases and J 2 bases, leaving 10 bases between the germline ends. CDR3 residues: CASSEMGGPYEQYF. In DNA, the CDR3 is TGTGCCAGCAGTGAAATGGGAGGTCCCTACGAGCAGTACTTC.

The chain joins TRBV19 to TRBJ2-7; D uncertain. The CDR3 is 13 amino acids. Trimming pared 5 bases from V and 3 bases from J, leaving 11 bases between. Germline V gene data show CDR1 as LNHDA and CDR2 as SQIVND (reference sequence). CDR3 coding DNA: TGTGCCAGTAGTCCCCGACTGGGCTACGAGCAGTACTTC. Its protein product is CASSPRLGYEQYF.

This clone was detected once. The CDR3 protein is CASKLAGELFF. The CDR3 bases are TGTGCCAGCAAACTCGCCGGGGAGCTGTTTTTT. The gene calls are TRBV2 and TRBJ2-2; D is unclear. Germline V gene sequence: CDR1 SNHLY, CDR2 FYNNEI. The length of the CDR3 is 11 residues. V lost 7 bases, J lost 6 bases, and 6 bases lay in between.

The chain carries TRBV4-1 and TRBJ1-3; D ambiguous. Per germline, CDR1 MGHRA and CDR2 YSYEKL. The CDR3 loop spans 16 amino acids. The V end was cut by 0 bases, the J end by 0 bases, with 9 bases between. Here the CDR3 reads CASSQDEAFSGNTIYF. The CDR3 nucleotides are TGCGCCAGCAGCCAAGATGAGGCCTTCTCTGGAAACACCATATATTTT.

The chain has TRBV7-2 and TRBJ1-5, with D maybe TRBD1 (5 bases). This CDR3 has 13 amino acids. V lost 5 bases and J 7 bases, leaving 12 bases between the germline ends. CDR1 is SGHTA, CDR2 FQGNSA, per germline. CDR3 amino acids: CASSTRGDQPQHF. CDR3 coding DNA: TGTGCCAGCAGCACCCGGGGGGACCAGCCCCAGCATTTT.

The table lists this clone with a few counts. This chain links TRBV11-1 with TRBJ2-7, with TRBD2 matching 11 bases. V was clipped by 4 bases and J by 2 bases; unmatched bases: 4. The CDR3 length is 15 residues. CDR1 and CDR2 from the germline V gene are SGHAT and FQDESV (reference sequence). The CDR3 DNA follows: TGTGCCAGCAGCTCGGGACTAGCGGCTACCTACGAGCAGTACTTC. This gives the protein CASSSGLAATYEQYF.

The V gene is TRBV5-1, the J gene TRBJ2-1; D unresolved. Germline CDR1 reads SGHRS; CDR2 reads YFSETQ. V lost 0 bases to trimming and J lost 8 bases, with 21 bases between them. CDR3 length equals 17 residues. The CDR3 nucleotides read TGCGCCAGCAGCTTGGGAGTTACTTCTGGGCCGGTTGATGAGCAGTTCTTC. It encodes CASSLGVTSGPVDEQFF.